Below are 25 T cell receptor beta chains sequenced from a single sample in a study of cytotoxic CD8 clonotypes in ibrutinib-treated CLL. Method: immunoSEQ multiplex PCR; TCRdb's copy keeps in-frame clones and lacks some. The sample lists nearly 85,000 clones; 79% were seen once. Sequencing was performed on PBMCs, taken after 12 months of ibrutinib treatment. All receptors derive from a human donor with chronic lymphocytic leukemia.

The J gene is TRBJ2-1, the V gene TRBV7-2; 15 nucleotides agree with TRBD2. Per germline, CDR1 SGHTA and CDR2 FQGNSA. V was pared by 5 bases and J by 6 bases, with 11 bases of the junction left unmatched. This CDR3 comprises 18 residues. The CDR3 spells CASSPGTSGRRVGNEQFF. DNA of the CDR3: TGTGCCAGCAGCCCCGGGACTAGCGGGAGGCGGGTTGGCAATGAGCAGTTCTTC.

This clone was picked up one time. The chain couples TRBV19 to TRBJ2-3; 7 nucleotides line up with TRBD1. Trimming removed 7 bases from V and 4 bases from J; junction bases left unmatched: 8. This CDR3 has 14 residues. Per germline, CDR1 LNHDA and CDR2 SQIVND (reference sequence). CDR3 region: CASTRQGFPDTQYF. In nucleotides, the CDR3 is TGTGCCAGTACAAGACAGGGATTCCCAGATACGCAGTATTTT.

CDR3 DNA sequence: TGTGCCAGCAGTTTAGGGTCGAAGGATTATGGCTACACCTTC. Translation: CASSLGSKDYGYTF. The genes are TRBV27 and TRBJ1-2, with D unclear. V lost 2 bases and J 5 bases, leaving 12 bases between the germline ends. This CDR3 has 14 amino acids. The germline V gene encodes CDR1 MNHEY and CDR2 SMNVEV (reference sequence).

This clone was observed many times. The chain links TRBV10-3 to TRBJ2-7, with 10 bases lining up with TRBD2. This CDR3 contains 13 residues. In germline, CDR1 is ENHRY, CDR2 SYGVKD. V shed 4 bases and J 6 bases; nucleotides not matched to a gene: 3. CDR3 in amino acids: CAISAGLAPEQYF. CDR3 nucleotide sequence: TGTGCCATCAGTGCGGGACTAGCGCCCGAGCAGTACTTC.

This clone was observed once. The chain has TRBV5-6 and TRBJ2-1; unclear D gene. With 7 bases removed from V and 1 base from J, the gap between germline ends came to 3 bases. Germline CDR1 is SGHDT and CDR2 is YYEEEE. CDR3 length equals 11 residues. CDR3 nucleotide sequence: TGTGCCAGCGGGTCCTACAATGAGCAGTTCTTC. Amino acids: CASGSYNEQFF. The full variable domain, its missing parts supplied by reference TRBV5-6 and TRBJ2-1, is DAGVTQSPTHLIKTRGQQVTLRCSPKSGHDTVSWYQQALGQGPQFIFQYYEEEERQRGNFPDRFSGHQFPNYSSELNVNALLLGDSALYLCASGSYNEQFFGPGTRLTVL.

The chain has TRBV6-5 and TRBJ2-7, with D possibly called TRBD1 or TRBD2 (6 bases each). The ends were cut back, 6 bases at V and 2 bases at J, with 17 bases in the middle. CDR1 MNHEY and CDR2 SVGAGI come from the germline V gene. This CDR3 spans 15 amino acids. The CDR3 coding sequence is TGTGCCAGCAGCCTAGGGGGGTCAGTGGCCTACGAGCAGTACTTC. Protein product: CASSLGGSVAYEQYF.

V usage is TRBV7-3 and J usage is TRBJ1-1, with a tentative D call TRBD1 (5 bases). Trimming stripped 5 bases from V and 8 bases from J, with 15 bases between. The CDR3 has 13 residues. CDR1 is SGHTA and CDR2 is FQGTGA in the germline V gene. CDR3: CASSPRRGGEAFF. The CDR3 nucleotides are TGTGCCAGCAGCCCCCGTCGGGGCGGGGAAGCTTTCTTT.

The V gene is TRBV28, the J gene TRBJ2-1; 9 bases fit TRBD2. This CDR3 has 14 residues. The V segment lost 8 bases and the J segment 10 bases; nucleotides outside the gene matches: 12. CDR1 MDHEN and CDR2 SYDVKM come from the germline V gene. CDR3 protein: CASAQPSGIGEQFF. The CDR3 DNA reads as TGTGCCAGCGCCCAGCCTAGCGGGATTGGGGAGCAGTTCTTC. Combining the CDR3 with reference TRBV28 and TRBJ2-1 gives the whole variable domain DVKVTQSSRYLVKRTGEKVFLECVQDMDHENMFWYRQDPGLGLRLIYFSYDVKMKEKGDIPEGYSVSREKKERFSLILESASTNQTSMYLCASAQPSGIGEQFFGPGTRLTVL.

This chain uses TRBV15 with TRBJ1-5; 7 nucleotides line up with TRBD1. The V segment lost 4 bases and the J segment 1 base; nucleotides outside the gene matches: 13. The germline gives CDR1 LNHNV, CDR2 YYDKDF (reference sequence). There are 18 residues in the CDR3. In DNA, the CDR3 is TGTGCCACCAGCATGGGCAGACAGGGCGGGTGGAGCAATCAGCCCCAGCATTTT. Translated: CATSMGRQGGWSNQPQHF.

The V and J genes are TRBV7-9 and TRBJ2-3; possibly TRBD1 for D (6 bases). Germline CDR1 reads SEHNR; CDR2 reads FQNEAQ (reference sequence). Trimming stripped 5 bases from V and 4 bases from J, with 13 bases between. This CDR3 contains 14 residues. The CDR3 bases are TGTGCCAGCAGCCCACAGGGTACACCAGATACGCAGTATTTT. Amino acid sequence: CASSPQGTPDTQYF.

The chain uses TRBV7-2 and TRBJ2-5; 7 bases agree with TRBD1. This CDR3 spans 13 amino acids. Trimming at V came to 5 bases and at J to 4 bases, leaving 4 bases not matched to a gene. Germline CDR1 SGHTA, CDR2 FQGNSA. Written as DNA, the CDR3 is TGTGCCAGCAGCCCGAGGACAGGAGAGACCCAGTACTTC. Translated, it gives CASSPRTGETQYF. The variable domain in full, completed from reference TRBV7-2 and TRBJ2-5, reads GAGVSQSPSNKVTEKGKDVELRCDPISGHTALYWYRQSLGQGLEFLIYFQGNSAPDKSGLPSDRFSAERTGGSVSTLTIQRTQQEDSAVYLCASSPRTGETQYFGPGTRLLVL.

This clone has just a few counts. This chain joins TRBV9 and TRBJ2-3; a weak D match, TRBD2 (6 bases). Trimming removed 4 bases from V and 2 bases from J, with 14 bases in between. CDR1 and CDR2 from the germline V gene are SGDLS and YYNGEE. The CDR3 is 15 residues long. CDR3 residues: CASSLSDYYTDTQYF. Here the CDR3 DNA reads TGTGCCAGCAGCCTATCGGACTACTACACAGATACGCAGTATTTT.

The chain uses TRBV15 and TRBJ2-3; 7 positions match TRBD2. J gave up 2 bases and V 0 bases, and 11 bases lay outside the gene matches. This CDR3 spans 18 amino acids. CDR1 and CDR2 from the germline V gene are LNHNV and YYDKDF (reference sequence). The CDR3 here is CATSRDPRASGDTDTQYF. In DNA, the CDR3 is TGTGCCACCAGCAGAGATCCCAGGGCTAGCGGAGACACAGATACGCAGTATTTT.

The chain employs TRBV5-4 and TRBJ2-7, with a weak D call TRBD1 (5 bases). The CDR3 covers 17 residues. V was shortened by 4 bases and J by 6 bases, with 26 bases between the two germline ends. Per germline, CDR1 SGHNT and CDR2 YYREEE (reference sequence). In DNA, the CDR3 is TGTGCCAGCAGCCCCCAACATGACAGAACTTACCTAGGCGAGCAGTACTTC. This translates into CASSPQHDRTYLGEQYF.

The CDR3 sequence is CAISPSQRDEQYF. Written as DNA, the CDR3 is TGTGCCATCAGCCCATCCCAGAGGGACGAGCAGTACTTC. This rearrangement joins TRBV10-3 to TRBJ2-7; possibly TRBD2 for D (5 bases). There are 13 residues in the CDR3. Germline V gene sequence: CDR1 ENHRY, CDR2 SYGVKD. V was cut by 6 bases and J by 5 bases, with 14 bases left in between.

The V gene is TRBV27, the J gene TRBJ2-2, with 15 bases aligning to TRBD2. Germline V gives CDR1 MNHEY, CDR2 SMNVEV (reference sequence). The CDR3 is made up of 17 amino acids. With V trimmed by 5 bases and J by 8 bases, 9 bases remained unmatched. The CDR3 DNA follows: TGTGCCAGCAGTCCCGGGACTAGCGGGGGGCCTTCGGGGGAGCTGTTTTTT. Encoded protein: CASSPGTSGGPSGELFF.

This chain uses TRBV7-8 with TRBJ2-7, with a possible D match to TRBD1 (7 bases). V lost 5 bases to trimming and J lost 7 bases, with 9 bases between them. In germline, CDR1 is SGHVS, CDR2 FQNEAQ. This CDR3 comprises 11 residues. The CDR3 loop is CASSPGGEQYF. As DNA, the CDR3 is TGTGCCAGCAGCCCAGGGGGGGAGCAGTACTTC.

A note on this clone: At one end the junction does not follow the germline gene, possibly because of a read error. The genes are TRBV19 and TRBJ1-1, with a weak D call TRBD1 (6 bases). Germline CDR1 reads LNHDA; CDR2 reads SQIVND (reference sequence). CDR3 length: 12 residues. The CDR3 loop reads CATRTGNAEAFF. The DNA of the CDR3 is TGTGCCACCAGAACAGGGAACGCTGAAGCTTTCTTT.

The gene calls are TRBV6-4 and TRBJ1-4, with TRBD1 identical over 8 bases. The CDR3 is 15 amino acids. The germline V gene encodes CDR1 MRHNA and CDR2 SNTAGT. After removal of 3 bases from V and 4 bases from J, the junction contained 4 bases not matched to a gene. CDR3 nucleotide sequence: TGTGCCAGCAGTGAAGACAGGGGCGGTAATGAAAAACTGTTTTTT. It encodes CASSEDRGGNEKLFF.

This rearrangement joins TRBV29-1 to TRBJ2-2; a possible D gene is TRBD1 (5 bases). This CDR3 is 11 amino acids long. Looked up from germline, CDR1 is SQVTM and CDR2 is ANQGSEA. The V end lost 7 bases, the J end lost 5 bases, and 8 bases lay between the germline ends. CDR3 protein: CSARQTGELFF. In DNA form, the CDR3 reads TGCAGCGCCCGACAGACCGGGGAGCTGTTTTTT.

The rearrangement joins TRBV4-3 to TRBJ1-3; D is possibly TRBD1 (5 bases). The germline V and J ends were trimmed by 1 base and 0 bases, with 13 bases remaining between them. This CDR3 is built from 17 residues. CDR1 is LGHNA, CDR2 YSLEER, per germline. CDR3 DNA sequence: TGCGCCAGCAGCCAAGCACTGGGACGGAGCTCTGGAAACACCATATATTTT. As protein: CASSQALGRSSGNTIYF.

J is TRBJ1-1 and V is TRBV19; D possibly corresponds to TRBD1 (6 bases). Germline assignment: CDR1 LNHDA and CDR2 SQIVND (reference sequence). V was clipped by 1 base and J by 4 bases, with 13 bases between them. This CDR3 contains 15 residues. CDR3 sequence reads: CASSIGGAGATEAFF. CDR3 in DNA: TGTGCCAGTAGTATAGGGGGGGCAGGAGCCACTGAAGCTTTCTTT.

The chain employs TRBV5-4 and TRBJ2-2; 8 bases match TRBD2. The V segment lost 1 base and the J segment 6 bases; nucleotides outside the gene matches: 11. This CDR3 is built from 17 residues. Germline CDR1 SGHNT, CDR2 YYREEE (reference sequence). CDR3 sequence: CASSLKGREAGPGELFF. The DNA of the CDR3 is TGTGCCAGCAGCTTGAAGGGGCGGGAGGCCGGCCCCGGGGAGCTGTTTTTT.

This clone was observed once. The rearrangement joins TRBV9 to TRBJ2-2, with D unclear. CDR3 length equals 13 residues. V shed 0 bases and J shed 7 bases, with 7 bases lying between them. Germline-derived CDR1 and CDR2 are SGDLS and YYNGEE. The CDR3 nucleotides are TGTGCCAGCAGCGTAGTGTTGGTCGGGGAGCTGTTTTTT. Encoded protein: CASSVVLVGELFF.

The rearrangement uses TRBV5-1 and TRBJ2-5, with D unclear. V was shortened by 0 bases and J by 5 bases, with 11 bases between the two germline ends. The CDR3 runs 14 residues. Per germline, CDR1 SGHRS and CDR2 YFSETQ. CDR3 sequence reads: CASSLGATLETQYF. The CDR3 DNA reads as TGCGCCAGCAGCTTGGGGGCTACCCTGGAGACCCAGTACTTC.